This T cell receptor beta chain was captured by sequencing in a study of breast tumors, draining lymph nodes, adjacent tissues. Study-level points and caveats: Tumors had less TCR diversity than lymph nodes, more than nontumor tissue.

Axillary draining lymph nodes of breast cancer patients supplied the node samples. In this sample, this clonotype turned up many times. Its antigen is still unknown. TCRdb ran MiXCR on the multiplex PCR reads and lists one entry per CDR3 protein. The sample includes some 230,000 distinct CDR3 sequences, 34% of them seen just once. Trimming cost V 1 base and J 0 bases, with 10 bases left between them. The germline CDR1 and CDR2 sequences are SNHLY and FYNNEI. The CDR3 length is 16 residues. The sample consisted of axillary lymph node tissue. This TCR derives from a female donor with breast cancer. Some clones in this sample may be carry-over from other donors' samples. The chain combines TRBV2 with TRBJ2-1; no firm D call. The CDR3 reads CASSEGWTNSYNEQFF. DNA for the CDR3: TGTGCCAGCAGTGAAGGTTGGACCAACTCCTACAATGAGCAGTTCTTC.